This T cell receptor beta chain was found in a study of tumor and adjacent non-tumor tissue in lung cancer. Study-wide results and caveats: Significantly higher TCR diversity was found in tumor than normal lung. Higher tumor TCR diversity was associated with shorter survival. In normal lung, the top 100 clones were significantly more dominant than in tumor.

V was pared by 7 bases and J by 8 bases, with 13 bases of the junction left unmatched. CDR3 length: 13 residues. The germline V gene encodes CDR1 SQVTM and CDR2 ANQGSEA. In this sample, this clonotype turned up many times. Its antigen is currently unknown. Three rounds of nested PCR, following a modified ARM-PCR protocol, produced the TCRbeta library. TCRdb used MiXCR to reprocess the multiplex PCR reads, holding one entry per CDR3 protein. The data show tens of thousands of distinct CDR3 sequences, roughly 57% seen once. RNA was extracted from bulk tissue without any cell sorting. Distant lung tissue was collected more than 3 cm away from the tumor edge. Between August and November 2014, newly diagnosed, chemotherapy-naive lung cancer patients underwent thoracic surgery in China.

Sequencing input: distant non-tumor lung tissue. This sequence originates from an older man with non-small cell lung cancer. This chain joins TRBV29-1 and TRBJ1-1; TRBD1 aligns across 7 bases. This CDR3 reads CSGSRGFSTEAFF. In DNA, the CDR3 is TGCAGCGGGAGCAGGGGGTTCTCTACGGAAGCTTTCTTT.